Listed below are T cell receptor beta chains from one sample, sequenced in a study of beta chain features in type 1 diabetes. Some clones are missing from TCRdb's copy, which holds only in-frame ones; the method was immunoSEQ multiplex PCR. This table holds fewer than 30,000 clones, around three fifths found once. What was sequenced was Tregs from blood. These receptors all stem from a woman aged 18-30 years with type 1 diabetes. Each CDR3 is given with its conserved first and last residue. Some rows have no size entry. The others give once, few or many, or a class for an expanded clone.

v_call	j_call	clone_size	cdr3_aa
TRBV27	TRBJ2-2	.	CASSLRGRGPYTGELFF
TRBV19	TRBJ1-5	.	CASQSALGQAQPQHF
TRBV27	TRBJ1-1	.	CASSLYGTGTEAFF
TRBV27	TRBJ1-5	few	CASRTGGQPQHF
TRBV6-5	TRBJ2-7	.	CASSYKGAGSYEQYF
TRBV18	TRBJ2-2	.	CASSLGQLTGELFF
TRBV10-2	TRBJ2-3	few	CASYSGLSRDTQYF
TRBV6-5	TRBJ1-3	.	CASSYSDRAGNTIYF
TRBV7-3	TRBJ2-2	.	CASSLRVTGELFF
TRBV4-2	TRBJ2-1	medium-sized	CASSQDLQGREQFF
TRBV7-2	TRBJ1-5	.	CASSWGPQPQHF
TRBV6-6	TRBJ1-2	.	CASSYPFYGYTF
TRBV2	TRBJ1-2	.	CASSGGTVDGYTF
TRBV7-2	TRBJ2-7	.	CASSLVSGDLYEQYF
TRBV5-1	TRBJ2-1	.	CASSLGSGRGVGNEQFF
TRBV19	TRBJ2-1	.	CASSLGQGAGDEQFF
TRBV6-1	TRBJ2-1	few	CASDRGGVRNEQFF
TRBV29-1	TRBJ1-2	.	CSSGQGPYGYTF
TRBV5-1	TRBJ2-2	.	CASRITSVSGELFF
TRBV6-6	TRBJ2-1	once	CASSPPGLAGNEQFF
TRBV18	TRBJ2-5	.	CASSPQAGRAAETQYF
TRBV4-1	TRBJ2-5	.	CASSQEISRRGSAQYF
TRBV29-1	TRBJ2-5	few	CSVEGRRGRETQYF
TRBV23-1	TRBJ1-4	.	CASSQTRSHRGSEKLFF
TRBV5-1	TRBJ2-5	.	CASSLGGGSLETQYF
TRBV4-3	TRBJ2-1	.	CASSLGLADSYNEQFF
TRBV5-1	TRBJ2-3	.	CASSLDGASTDTQYF
TRBV7-2	TRBJ2-5	medium-sized	CASSLVGRRQETQYF
TRBV10-3	TRBJ2-2	.	CAIRSGANTGELFF
TRBV11-2	TRBJ1-5	.	CASSLERNQPQHF
TRBV6-1	TRBJ2-3	few	CASFKSGSADTQYF
TRBV4-1	TRBJ2-1	.	CASSQVGSGRWLNEQFF
TRBV11-2	TRBJ2-3	.	CASSFDYTQYF
TRBV2	TRBJ2-1	.	CASGGDYLYNEQFF
TRBV7-9	TRBJ1-1	.	CASTISAGTVMNTEAFF
TRBV19	TRBJ2-2	few	CAISQKGQGGTGELFF
TRBV7-8	TRBJ2-1	.	CASVGQGGRASYNEQFF
TRBV10-2	TRBJ2-3	few	CASSPWTSSTDTQYF
TRBV14	TRBJ2-3	few	CASSQLAADTQYF
TRBV6-5	TRBJ2-2	.	CASSFDRLLGGELFF
TRBV27	TRBJ2-3	.	CASSFTYTDTQYF
TRBV6-5	TRBJ1-6	few	CASSYSTGGSPLHF
TRBV6-5	TRBJ1-4	.	CASRPWTGGDEKLFF
TRBV9	TRBJ2-1	few	CASSPREGGDIGYNEQFF
TRBV7-2	TRBJ2-4	.	CASSLDEDIQYF
TRBV11-2	TRBJ2-1	.	CASSPQTPTSGRTGNEQFF